This T cell receptor (beta chain) came from a study of PD-L1 blockade in urothelial cancer. In the study overall: Of roughly 31 patients, around 25 were males with bladder-origin urothelial cancer.

Samples spanned pretreatment and treatment, with 1 to 8 time points per patient. The protocol was immunoSEQ multiplex PCR, while the TCRdb copy is restricted to in-frame clones and leaves out a portion. Among some 53,000 clones listed, 70% to 80% were seen once. V dropped 2 bases and J dropped 5; count of bases not matched to a gene: 16. This CDR3 comprises 20 residues. Germline CDR1 is SGHTA and CDR2 is FQGTGA. This receptor was taken from an older man with urothelial cancer. The sequenced sample was PBMCs, obtained around atezolizumab (anti-PD-L1) treatment. The genes are TRBV7-3 and TRBJ2-1, with TRBD1 identical over 12 bases. Here the CDR3 reads CASSLYRRGAGTGGHNEQFF. CDR3 in DNA: TGTGCCAGCAGCTTATACAGACGGGGAGCGGGGACAGGGGGCCACAATGAGCAGTTCTTC.